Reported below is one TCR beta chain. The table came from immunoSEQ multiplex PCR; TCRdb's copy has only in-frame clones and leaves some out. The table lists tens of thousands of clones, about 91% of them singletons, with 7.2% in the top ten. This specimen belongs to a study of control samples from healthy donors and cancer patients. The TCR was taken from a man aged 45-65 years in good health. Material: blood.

The CDR3 nucleotides read TGTGCCAGCAGTTACATAAAGGCGTCTGGAAACACCATATATTTT. It codes for CASSYIKASGNTIYF. The J gene is TRBJ1-3, the V gene TRBV6-5, with D unresolved. The CDR3 is 15 amino acids. Per germline, CDR1 MNHEY and CDR2 SVGAGI. V was cut by 2 bases and J by 1 base, with 9 bases left in between.